The rows below give T cell receptor beta chains drawn from one sample of a study of blood T cell repertoires in COVID-19. The repertoire was sequenced with immunoSEQ multiplex PCR; TCRdb's copy has only in-frame clones and lacks some. The sample holds 70,000 or so clones, approximately 90% seen once. The sequencing input was peripheral blood. Receptors were obtained from a human donor in a cohort sampled during active COVID-19. The CDR3 runs from the conserved cysteine through the conserved F or W. D genes are given only for firm matches. Clone size appears in some rows only: once, few, many, or a class for an expanded clone.

cdr3_nt,cdr3_aa,d_call,v_call,clone_size,j_call
TGTGCCACCAGCCCTGCCGGGAGGGCGTACACCGGGGAGCTGTTTTTT,CATSPAGRAYTGELFF,TRBD2,TRBV15,.,TRBJ2-2
TGTGCCAGCAGAGATCGGGCTAGCGGTCCCTACGAGCAGTACTTC,CASRDRASGPYEQYF,TRBD2,TRBV6-5,few,TRBJ2-7
TGTGCCAGCAGTTTAGGGCCGTTAAACTCCTACAATGAGCAGTTCTTC,CASSLGPLNSYNEQFF,.,TRBV27,.,TRBJ2-1
TGTGCCAGCAGTGAACAGGGGGCGCGCAATGAGCAGTTCTTC,CASSEQGARNEQFF,TRBD1,TRBV6-4,.,TRBJ2-1
TGTGCCAGCAGACCCAGCGGTATGGACGCTGAAGCTTTCTTT,CASRPSGMDAEAFF,.,TRBV6-5,.,TRBJ1-1
TGTGCCAGCAGTTTTGGGGGTGGAGGGAGAGCTTTCTTT,CASSFGGGGRAFF,.,TRBV12-3/TRBV12-4,.,TRBJ1-1
TGTGCCAGCAGCCAAGTCAGGACAGCAATAACTGAAGCTTTCTTT,CASSQVRTAITEAFF,.,TRBV3-1/TRBV3-2,.,TRBJ1-1
TGTGCTAGCAGCTTAGCTATGCAAGAGACCCAGTACTTC,CASSLAMQETQYF,.,TRBV7-7,.,TRBJ2-5
TGTGCCATCAGTGAGTCTGTAGACAATGAGCAGTTCTTC,CAISESVDNEQFF,.,TRBV10-3,.,TRBJ2-1
TGCGCCAGCAGCGAGGGAAGGGGGCAAGAGACCCAGTACTTC,CASSEGRGQETQYF,.,TRBV5-1,.,TRBJ2-5
TGTGCCAGCAGTTCCCCAGGACTAGCGGGCCATGAGCAGTTCTTC,CASSSPGLAGHEQFF,TRBD2,TRBV28,.,TRBJ2-1
TGTGCCAGTAGCGCCAGGGGTCAAGAGACCCAGTACTTC,CASSARGQETQYF,.,TRBV19,.,TRBJ2-5
TGTGCCAGCAGCAAAGGTCCGGGTGGTTGTGACTATGGCTACACCTTC,CASSKGPGGCDYGYTF,.,TRBV21-1,.,TRBJ1-2
TGTGCCAGCAGCCCCGGGGTGGCGGGGGGAAGTAGGGGAGATACGCAGTATTTT,CASSPGVAGGSRGDTQYF,TRBD2,TRBV3-1/TRBV3-2,.,TRBJ2-3
TGTGCCAGCTCACCGGGCAGAGCCACAGATACGCAGTATTTT,CASSPGRATDTQYF,.,TRBV18,.,TRBJ2-3
TGTGCCAGCCATGGACAACGCCAAGAGACCCAGTACTTC,CASHGQRQETQYF,.,TRBV2,.,TRBJ2-5
TGTGCCAGCACCCTGGACAGCCCCAGCACCGGGGAGCTGTTTTTT,CASTLDSPSTGELFF,.,TRBV6-5,.,TRBJ2-2
TGTGCCAGCAGGTCCTCCGGGACTGATTATGGCTACACCTTC,CASRSSGTDYGYTF,.,TRBV6-5,.,TRBJ1-2
TGTGCCAGCAGCTACTGGACAGGGGGCACTGAAGCTTTCTTT,CASSYWTGGTEAFF,TRBD1,TRBV5-5,.,TRBJ1-1
TGTGCCAGCTCACGTGAACTACTAGAACAAGAGACCCAGTACTTC,CASSRELLEQETQYF,.,TRBV18,.,TRBJ2-5